What follows is one T cell receptor (beta chain) and its context. This CDR3 comprises 14 residues. The germline CDR1 and CDR2 sequences are SGHDT and YYEEEE. Trimming took 8 bases from V and 1 from J, leaving 15 bases between them. Per the study methods: Reference gene primer amplification in the assay estimated nucleated cell counts. Repertoires were generated with immunoSEQ multiplex PCR, while TCRdb's copy carries only in-frame clones and drops some. That table furnishes V, J and clone size, whereas the DNA furnished D and trimming. The sample consists of about 330,000 clones, around 83% of them appearing once. These data are taken from a study of blood T cell repertoires in COVID-19. For the study at large: Researchers got acute and convalescent COVID-19 samples from the United States, Italy and Spain. In each case, the material was cDNA or gDNA derived from T cells, B-cell-depleted T cells, or PBMCs.

The source of this sequence is a woman in her forties or fifties with acute or convalescent COVID-19. The rearrangement joins TRBV5-6 to TRBJ2-5; D is perhaps TRBD2 (5 bases). What was sequenced was peripheral blood. For the CDR3, the DNA is TGTGCCAGTGACCCGAGGGCCCCCCAAGAGACCCAGTACTTC. It codes for CASDPRAPQETQYF.